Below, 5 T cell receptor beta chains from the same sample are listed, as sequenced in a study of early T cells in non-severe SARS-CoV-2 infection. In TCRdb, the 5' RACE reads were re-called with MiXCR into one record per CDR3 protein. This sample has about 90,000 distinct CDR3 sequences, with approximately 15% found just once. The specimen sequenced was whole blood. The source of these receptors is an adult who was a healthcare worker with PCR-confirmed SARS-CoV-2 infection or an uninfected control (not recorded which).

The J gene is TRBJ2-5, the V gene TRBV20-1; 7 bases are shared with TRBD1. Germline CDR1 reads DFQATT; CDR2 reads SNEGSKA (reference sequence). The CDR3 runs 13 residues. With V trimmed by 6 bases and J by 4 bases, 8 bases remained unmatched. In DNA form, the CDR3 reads TGCAGTGCCCCCGCAGGGGGTAGAGAGACCCAGTACTTC. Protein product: CSAPAGGRETQYF.

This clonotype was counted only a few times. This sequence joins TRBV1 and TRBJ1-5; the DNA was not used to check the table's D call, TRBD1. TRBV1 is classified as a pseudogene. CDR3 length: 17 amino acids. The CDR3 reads CTSSQDRGIRGNQPQHF. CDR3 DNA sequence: TGCACCAGCAGCCAAGATAGGGGGATTCGGGGCAATCAGCCCCAGCATTTT.

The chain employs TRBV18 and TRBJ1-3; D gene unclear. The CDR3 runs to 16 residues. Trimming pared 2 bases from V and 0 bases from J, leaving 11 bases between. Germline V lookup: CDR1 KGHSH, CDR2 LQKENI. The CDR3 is CASSPRQSSSGNTIYF. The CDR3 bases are TGTGCCAGCTCACCAAGGCAGAGCTCCTCTGGAAACACCATATATTTT.

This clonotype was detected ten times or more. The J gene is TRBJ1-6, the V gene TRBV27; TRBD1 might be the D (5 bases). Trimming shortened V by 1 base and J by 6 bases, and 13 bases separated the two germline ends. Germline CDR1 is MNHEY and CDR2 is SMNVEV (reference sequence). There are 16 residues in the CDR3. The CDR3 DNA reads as TGTGCCAGCAGTTTATATCCCAGGGTCACTAATTCACCCCTCCACTTT. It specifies CASSLYPRVTNSPLHF.

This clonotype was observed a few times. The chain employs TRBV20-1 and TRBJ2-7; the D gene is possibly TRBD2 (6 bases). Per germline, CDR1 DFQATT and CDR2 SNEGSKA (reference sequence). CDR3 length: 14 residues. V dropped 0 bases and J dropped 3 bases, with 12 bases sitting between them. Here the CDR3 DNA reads TGCAGTGCTAGAGAGGCTAGCGCGTACTACGAGCAGTACTTC. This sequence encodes CSAREASAYYEQYF.